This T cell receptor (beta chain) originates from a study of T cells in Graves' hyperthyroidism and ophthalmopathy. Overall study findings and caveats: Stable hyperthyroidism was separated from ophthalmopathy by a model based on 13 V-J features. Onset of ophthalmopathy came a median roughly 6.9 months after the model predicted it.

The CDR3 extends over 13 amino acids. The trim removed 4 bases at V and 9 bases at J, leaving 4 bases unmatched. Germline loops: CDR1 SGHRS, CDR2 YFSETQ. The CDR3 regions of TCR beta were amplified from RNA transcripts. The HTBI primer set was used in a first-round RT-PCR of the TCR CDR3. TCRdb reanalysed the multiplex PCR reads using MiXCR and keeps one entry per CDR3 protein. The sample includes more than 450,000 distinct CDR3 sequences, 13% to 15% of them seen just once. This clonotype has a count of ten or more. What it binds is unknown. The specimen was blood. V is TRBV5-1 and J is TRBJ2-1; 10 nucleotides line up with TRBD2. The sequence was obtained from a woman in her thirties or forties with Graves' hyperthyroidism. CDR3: CASSIASGSEQFF. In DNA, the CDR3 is TGCGCCAGCAGCATCGCTAGCGGGAGTGAGCAGTTCTTC.